Listed below are T cell receptor beta chains from one sample, sequenced in a study of shared clonotypes between healthy human individuals. Sequencing used immunoSEQ multiplex PCR; TCRdb keeps in-frame clones, though not all of them. The sample has millions of clones, about 92% seen once. Sequencing was carried out using naive CD4+ T cells sorted from blood. The receptors shown here come from a man aged 18 to 29 in good health. Each CDR3 is given with its conserved first and last residue. D genes are given only for firm matches. Not every row has a clone size; where given, it reads once, few, many or a size class.

>TRBV7-2|NA|once|TRBJ1-6
TGTGCCAGCACCCAGGGACTTCTCAGCTCCTATAATTCACCCCTCCACTTT
CASTQGLLSSYNSPLHF
>TRBV2|NA|NA|TRBJ2-7
TGTGCCAGCAATATGAGGTATTACGAGCAGTACTTC
CASNMRYYEQYF
>TRBV11-2|TRBD2|once|TRBJ2-1
TGTGCCAGCAGCCTAGCGGGAGGGCCGTACAATGAGCAGTTCTTC
CASSLAGGPYNEQFF
>TRBV28|NA|NA|TRBJ2-3
TGTGCCAGCAAGGATAACGAGATCACAGATACGCAGTATTTT
CASKDNEITDTQYF
>TRBV2|NA|NA|TRBJ1-3
TGTGCCAGCGGACAGACCTCTGGAAACACCATATATTTT
CASGQTSGNTIYF
>TRBV4-1|NA|NA|TRBJ2-3
TGCGCCAGCAGCCAACAGGGGCGAGGCTATTGGACAGATACGCAGTATTTT
CASSQQGRGYWTDTQYF
>TRBV9|TRBD2|NA|TRBJ2-3
TGTGCCAGCAGCGTAGGCGGGGGAGGAACAGATACGCAGTATTTT
CASSVGGGGTDTQYF
>TRBV4-1|TRBD2|NA|TRBJ2-3
TGCGCCAGCAGCCTGGGACTAGTGGCTACAGATACGCAGTATTTT
CASSLGLVATDTQYF
>TRBV7-2|NA|NA|TRBJ2-2
TGTGCCTCAGCTGGCCTAGCGAACACCGGGGAGCTGTTTTTT
CASAGLANTGELFF
>TRBV7-2|NA|NA|TRBJ2-6
TGTGCCAGCAGTCCCCAGGGGACGGCTGGGGCCAACGTCCTGACTTTC
CASSPQGTAGANVLTF
>TRBV28|TRBD1|NA|TRBJ2-7
TGTGCCAGCAGAAGTGGACAGGGAACGTACTTC
CASRSGQGTYF
>TRBV7-9|TRBD2|NA|TRBJ2-2
TGTGCCAGGACTAGCGGAGGGAACACCGGGGAGCTGTTTTTT
CARTSGGNTGELFF
>TRBV5-1|NA|NA|TRBJ2-6
TGCGCCAGCAGCTTGGAACAATCTGGGGCCAACGTCCTGACTTTC
CASSLEQSGANVLTF
>TRBV29-1|NA|NA|TRBJ1-1
TGCAGCATACTCCGGTCAGGGCCTAACACTGAAGCTTTCTTT
CSILRSGPNTEAFF
>TRBV9|NA|NA|TRBJ2-1
TGTGCCAGCAGCGTAGCGGGGGCCGCAAATGAGCAGTTCTTC
CASSVAGAANEQFF
>TRBV12-5|NA|NA|TRBJ2-2
TGTGCTAGTGGCCGGGGGGCGGTGCTTTTCGGAGAGCTGTTTTTT
CASGRGAVLFGELFF
>TRBV7-9|NA|once|TRBJ2-1
TGTGCCAGCAGCTTAGAGTGGTCGTCCTACAATGAGCAGTTCTTC
CASSLEWSSYNEQFF
>TRBV6-5|NA|NA|TRBJ2-2
TGTGCCAGCAGTTATGGTGGGGAGCTGTTTTTT
CASSYGGELFF
>TRBV6-5|TRBD1|NA|TRBJ1-2
TGTGCCAACTACAGGGGCCCTAACTATGGCTACACCTTC
CANYRGPNYGYTF
>TRBV30|TRBD1|NA|TRBJ2-5
TGTGCCACCCTACGGACAGGAGCTGTCACCCAGTACTTC
CATLRTGAVTQYF
>TRBV5-1|TRBD2|NA|TRBJ2-2
TGCGCCAGCAGCCAAGGACTAGCGGGAGGGAAAAACACCGGGGAGCTGTTTTTT
CASSQGLAGGKNTGELFF
>TRBV18|TRBD2|NA|TRBJ2-7
TGTGCCAGCTCACCACCCGCGGGAGTTGCCTACGAGCAGTACTTC
CASSPPAGVAYEQYF
>TRBV28|NA|NA|TRBJ2-7
TGTGCCAGCAGTTTACACAGTTCCTACGAGCAGTACTTC
CASSLHSSYEQYF
>TRBV6-1|NA|NA|TRBJ1-4
TGTGCCAGCAACCGGGACAACCAAAAACTGTTTTTT
CASNRDNQKLFF
>TRBV5-1|NA|NA|TRBJ2-1
TGCGCCAGCAACATGGACGGGTACAATGAGCAGTTCTTC
CASNMDGYNEQFF
>TRBV18|NA|NA|TRBJ1-1
TGTGCCAGCTCCCCGGACACGAACACTGAAGCTTTCTTT
CASSPDTNTEAFF
>TRBV9|TRBD1|NA|TRBJ2-7
TGTGCCAGCAGTCTAGCCGGGACAGCTCCCTACGAGCAGTACTTC
CASSLAGTAPYEQYF
>TRBV10-3|NA|once|TRBJ2-3
TGTGCCATCCGGACGACGGGGATTTCGGATACGCAGTATTTT
CAIRTTGISDTQYF
>TRBV4-1|TRBD1|NA|TRBJ1-1
TGCGCCAGCAGCCACATCCCGACAGGGGGCATCACTGAAGCTTTCTTT
CASSHIPTGGITEAFF
>TRBV28|TRBD1|NA|TRBJ1-2
TGTGCCAGCAGTTTAGTGACAGGGGGTGATGGCTACACCTTC
CASSLVTGGDGYTF
>TRBV20-1|NA|NA|TRBJ2-3
TGCAGTCCACAGGGCACAGATACGCAGTATTTT
CSPQGTDTQYF
>TRBV5-4|NA|NA|TRBJ2-3
TGTGCCAGCAGCTTGGCCGCGGACACAGATACGCAGTATTTT
CASSLAADTDTQYF
>TRBV19|NA|NA|TRBJ2-3
TGTGCCAGTACGATCCAGGGCACAGATACGCAGTATTTT
CASTIQGTDTQYF
>TRBV6-6|NA|NA|TRBJ2-5
TGTGCCAGCAGTAAAACACAGCTCCAAGAGACCCAGTACTTC
CASSKTQLQETQYF
>TRBV2|NA|once|TRBJ1-2
TGTGCCAGCAGTGACAGGGAGGGGTATGGCTACACCTTC
CASSDREGYGYTF
>TRBV11-3|NA|NA|TRBJ2-7
TGTGCCAGCAGCTCGTCGGACGGGATCTACGAGCAGTACTTC
CASSSSDGIYEQYF
>TRBV10-3|TRBD2|NA|TRBJ2-5
TGTGCCATCAGTTGGACTAGCGGGGGCCAAGAGACCCAGTACTTC
CAISWTSGGQETQYF
>TRBV10-1|TRBD2|NA|TRBJ2-3
TGCGCCAGCAGCAAAGCGGGAGCCCCCCCGCAGTATTTT
CASSKAGAPPQYF
>TRBV18|TRBD1|NA|TRBJ2-5
TGTGCCAGCTCACCACTACAGGGGGCCCCGGGGGAGACCCAGTACTTC
CASSPLQGAPGETQYF
>TRBV10-3|NA|once|TRBJ2-7
TGTGCCATCAGAAAGGGGAGTGAGGGCGAGCAGTACTTC
CAIRKGSEGEQYF
>TRBV6-5|TRBD2|NA|TRBJ2-1
TGTGCCAGCAGTGAGTCTAGCGGGAGACGGGAGCAGTTCTTC
CASSESSGRREQFF
>TRBV7-2|NA|NA|TRBJ1-1
TGTGCCAGCAGCCCATACAGTATGAGTACGGGAACTGAAGCTTTCTTT
CASSPYSMSTGTEAFF
>TRBV30|NA|NA|TRBJ1-5
TGTGCCTGGAGATTCGGGGGGGGTAATCAGCCCCAGCATTTT
CAWRFGGGNQPQHF
>TRBV4-3|NA|NA|TRBJ1-4
TGCGCCAGCAGCCAGGTTTTGGGCTTGGGGGAAAAACTGTTTTTT
CASSQVLGLGEKLFF
>TRBV30|NA|NA|TRBJ1-5
TGTGCCTGGAGTAGAGGGGAGGGACAGCCCCAGCATTTT
CAWSRGEGQPQHF
>TRBV19|NA|NA|TRBJ1-5
TGTGCCAGTAGACAGGGTCTGGGCAATCAGCCCCAGCATTTT
CASRQGLGNQPQHF
>TRBV30|NA|few|TRBJ1-6
TGTGCCTGTAACAGACTTAATTCACCCCTCCACTTT
CACNRLNSPLHF
>TRBV18|TRBD2|once|TRBJ2-5
TGTGCCAGCTCGCCTCTAGCGGGAGCGGAAGAGACCCAGTACTTC
CASSPLAGAEETQYF